This record covers a single TCR beta chain. Its antigen is unknown. The record originates from a study of T cell repertoires in cytomegalovirus infection. Across the study: CMV infection plus the matching HLA type was flagged by public TCR beta signatures. Study-level findings and limits: Pooled public TCR beta family frequency picked out CMV carriers with the relevant HLA. HLA-C-restricted TCR beta clonotypes specific for CMV led the ex vivo response.

TCRdb re-called the reads through MiXCR, storing one row per CDR3 protein. The table has 680,000 or so distinct CDR3 sequences, 35% to 45% seen once; the top ten hold around 2.6%. The ends were cut back, 0 bases at V and 1 base at J, with 13 bases in the middle. CDR1 is SGHRS and CDR2 is YFSETQ in the germline V gene. The CDR3 totals 16 residues. The receptor's source is a human donor in good health (CMV status not recorded). Some clones in this sample may be carry-over from other donors' samples. The specimen was PBMCs. This chain uses TRBV5-1 with TRBJ2-5, with D possibly being TRBD2 (6 bases). In DNA form, the CDR3 reads TGCGCCAGCAGCTTGGGGTCAAACGGGGGCCAAGAGACCCAGTACTTC. Amino acids: CASSLGSNGGQETQYF.